The 30 T cell receptor beta chains listed next were all sequenced from one sample in a study of Ad26.COV2.S vaccination and SARS-CoV-2 variants. Indicated treatment: around 19 received Ad26.COV2.S at low or high dose, single or two shots; 5 received placebo; per-sample allocation not given. At day 63 after the first vaccine or placebo injection, samples were drawn. Sequenced by immunoSEQ multiplex PCR; TCRdb stores in-frame clones only, minus some. The sample has 350,000 to 450,000 clones, roughly 87% seen once; the top ten hold 3.4%. The material was peripheral blood, obtained in a trial of Ad26.COV2.S vaccine versus placebo. The receptors come from a person aged 18-60 years who received the Ad26.COV2.S COVID-19 vaccine or a placebo.

The J gene is TRBJ1-2, the V gene TRBV4-1; weak D call: TRBD1 (6 bases). This CDR3 has 14 residues. V was cut by 0 bases and J by 6 bases, with 11 bases left in between. Germline V lookup: CDR1 MGHRA, CDR2 YSYEKL. CDR3 sequence: CASSQDPQGHGYTF. CDR3 bases: TGCGCCAGCAGCCAAGATCCCCAGGGGCATGGCTACACCTTC.

This clone was seen just once. The CDR3 protein is CSASSDSSNQPQHF. DNA for the CDR3: TGCAGTGCTAGTTCGGACAGCAGCAATCAGCCCCAGCATTTT. The chain recombines TRBV20-1 with TRBJ1-5; a possible D gene is TRBD1 (6 bases). Trimming took 3 bases from V and 1 from J, leaving 10 bases between them. Germline lookup yields CDR1 DFQATT and CDR2 SNEGSKA (reference sequence). The CDR3 runs 14 residues.

The chain joins TRBV7-9 to TRBJ2-1; TRBD2 matches at 16 bases. V was clipped by 5 bases and J by 10 bases; unmatched bases: 8. CDR3 size: 16 residues. CDR1 and CDR2 from the germline V gene are SEHNR and FQNEAQ (reference sequence). The CDR3 protein is CASSPGLAGGPWEQFF. The CDR3 bases are TGTGCCAGCAGCCCGGGACTAGCGGGGGGGCCATGGGAGCAGTTCTTC. Full variable domain (rest looked up from reference TRBV7-9 and TRBJ2-1): DTGVSQNPRHKITKRGQNVTFRCDPISEHNRLYWYRQTLGQGPEFLTYFQNEAQLEKSRLLSDRFSAERPKGSFSTLEIQRTEQGDSAMYLCASSPGLAGGPWEQFFGPGTRLTVL.

This chain connects TRBV5-1 to TRBJ2-7; D is unclear. The CDR3 has 14 amino acids. Trimming shortened V by 0 bases and J by 1 base, and 8 bases separated the two germline ends. Germline CDR1 and CDR2: SGHRS and YFSETQ. CDR3 region: CASSLGGVSYEQYF. CDR3 nucleotide sequence: TGCGCCAGCAGCTTGGGTGGAGTGTCCTACGAGCAGTACTTC.

The chain links TRBV12-3 or TRBV12-4 to TRBJ1-5, with D hard to call. V was pared by 5 bases and J by 3 bases, with 8 bases between. The CDR3 is 13 amino acids. Here the CDR3 DNA reads TGTGCCAGCAGTCCCGGAATCAATCAGCCCCAGCATTTT. It specifies CASSPGINQPQHF.

The chain joins TRBV6-5 to TRBJ1-2; 10 nucleotides line up with TRBD1. The germline V gene has CDR1 MNHEY and CDR2 SVGAGI. There are 15 residues in the CDR3. The trim removed 6 bases at V and 2 bases at J, leaving 6 bases unmatched. The CDR3 loop reads CASRRQGAGNYGYTF. In nucleotides, the CDR3 is TGTGCCAGCAGGCGACAGGGGGCGGGAAACTATGGCTACACCTTC.

CDR3 bases: TGTGCCAGCAATCGGGACAGGAGGAACACTGAAGCTTTCTTT. It is translated as CASNRDRRNTEAFF. The chain employs TRBV28 and TRBJ1-1, with TRBD1 matching over 8 bases. CDR1 is MDHEN and CDR2 is SYDVKM in the germline V gene. This CDR3 is built from 14 residues. J gave up 1 base and V 7 bases, and 5 bases lay outside the gene matches.

Only one count was recorded for this clone. The chain employs TRBV3-1 (or the pseudogene TRBV3-2) and TRBJ2-5; 8 nucleotides agree with TRBD2. Germline values: CDR1 LGHDT, CDR2 YNNKEL (reference sequence). The CDR3 is made up of 15 amino acids. V lost 2 bases, J lost 1 base, and 3 bases stayed unmatched. CDR3 coding DNA: TGTGCCAGCAGCCAATCCAGCGGGGGCCAAGAGACCCAGTACTTC. Protein: CASSQSSGGQETQYF.

This clone was seen a single time. CDR3 DNA sequence: TGCGCCAGCAGCGGACAGGGAGGATCCATGAACACTGAAGCTTTCTTT. Protein sequence: CASSGQGGSMNTEAFF. This chain joins TRBV5-1 and TRBJ1-1; TRBD1 matches at 8 bases. The CDR3 length is 16 residues. Looked up from germline, CDR1 is SGHRS and CDR2 is YFSETQ. J was trimmed by 0 bases and V by 4 bases; bases with no gene match: 8.

The CDR3 DNA follows: TGTGCCAGTAGTATACGAGGGGGCACTGAAGCTTTCTTT. Its protein product is CASSIRGGTEAFF. V is TRBV19 and J is TRBJ1-1; TRBD1 is a possible D gene (6 bases). This CDR3 has 13 amino acids. V was shortened by 2 bases and J by 4 bases, with 8 bases between the two germline ends. Germline CDR1 is LNHDA and CDR2 is SQIVND (reference sequence).

This clone was detected only once. The chain carries TRBV4-1 and TRBJ2-1; 10 bases map to TRBD2. The germline CDR1 and CDR2 sequences are MGHRA and YSYEKL. V dropped 4 bases and J dropped 3; count of bases not matched to a gene: 9. The CDR3 extends over 17 amino acids. As DNA, the CDR3 is TGCGCCAGCAGCCTTGGTCGGACTAGCGGTATCTACAATGAGCAGTTCTTC. Translated, it gives CASSLGRTSGIYNEQFF.

The chain uses TRBV7-8 and TRBJ2-1; the match to TRBD2 covers 7 bases. Germline CDR1 reads SGHVS; CDR2 reads FQNEAQ. The CDR3 has 14 residues. V shed 7 bases, J shed 2 bases, and the junction held 5 bases outside the gene matches. The CDR3 here is CASILGGAYNEQFF. CDR3 coding DNA: TGTGCCAGCATCCTGGGGGGGGCCTACAATGAGCAGTTCTTC.

A single count supports this clone. The chain has TRBV4-2 and TRBJ1-5; 7 bases map to TRBD1. Germline CDR1 reads LGHNA; CDR2 reads YNFKEQ. CDR3 length: 14 residues. The junction had 6 bases not matched to a gene; V was cut back by 8 bases and J by 2 bases. The DNA of the CDR3 is TGTGCCAGCGCACAGGGGCTTGGCAATCAGCCCCAGCATTTT. It is translated as CASAQGLGNQPQHF.

This clone was detected only a few times. V is TRBV6-5 and J is TRBJ1-2, with TRBD1 matching over 10 bases. J lost 7 bases, V lost 7 bases, and 12 bases had no gene match. This CDR3 has 15 residues. From germline, CDR1 is MNHEY and CDR2 SVGAGI. The CDR3 is CASIITTGGSGGYTF. The CDR3 DNA is TGTGCCAGCATCATAACGACAGGGGGCTCTGGTGGCTACACCTTC.

This rearrangement joins TRBV7-9 to TRBJ2-5; 9 bases agree with TRBD1. The CDR3 length is 15 residues. Germline V gene data show CDR1 as SEHNR and CDR2 as FQNEAQ (reference sequence). J lost 5 bases, V lost 5 bases, and 9 bases had no gene match. CDR3 in amino acids: CASSHRDRVPETQYF. In nucleotides, the CDR3 is TGTGCCAGCAGCCACCGGGACAGGGTCCCCGAGACCCAGTACTTC.

For the CDR3, the DNA is TGTGCTAGTGCCAAGGGACGGCCGCTAGAGACCCAGTACTTC. This encodes CASAKGRPLETQYF. The chain recombines TRBV12-5 with TRBJ2-5, with D possibly called TRBD1 or TRBD2 (5 bases each). This CDR3 is built from 14 residues. V was shortened by 7 bases and J by 4 bases, with 16 bases between the two germline ends. CDR1 is LGHNT and CDR2 is FRNRAP in the germline V gene. Complete variable domain (other parts from reference TRBV12-5 and TRBJ2-5): DARVTQTPRHKVTEMGQEVTMRCQPILGHNTVFWYRQTMMQGLELLAYFRNRAPLDDSGMPKDRFSAEMPDATLATLKIQPSEPRDSAVYFCASAKGRPLETQYFGPGTRLLVL.

This chain's CDR3 is CASSSGSYTEAFF. DNA of the CDR3: TGTGCCAGCAGCTCGGGAAGTTACACTGAAGCTTTCTTT. The chain has TRBV5-6 and TRBJ1-1; D is uncertain. V was pared by 3 bases and J by 3 bases, with 9 bases between. Looked up from germline, CDR1 is SGHDT and CDR2 is YYEEEE. The length of the CDR3 is 13 residues.

This chain links TRBV7-9 with TRBJ2-7; 7 nucleotides match TRBD1. Germline V lookup: CDR1 SEHNR, CDR2 FQNEAQ (reference sequence). CDR3 length: 15 amino acids. After removal of 1 base from V and 4 bases from J, the junction contained 7 bases not matched to a gene. CDR3 bases: TGTGCCAGCAGCTTAGAGTCAGGGGGACAGTACGAGCAGTACTTC. This codes for CASSLESGGQYEQYF. Filled out from reference TRBV7-9 and TRBJ2-7, the complete variable domain reads DTGVSQNPRHKITKRGQNVTFRCDPISEHNRLYWYRQTLGQGPEFLTYFQNEAQLEKSRLLSDRFSAERPKGSFSTLEIQRTEQGDSAMYLCASSLESGGQYEQYFGPGTRLTVT.

This sequence joins TRBV7-9 and TRBJ2-4, with unresolved D. CDR1 SEHNR and CDR2 FQNEAQ come from the germline V gene (reference sequence). V shed 5 bases and J shed 8 bases, with 7 bases lying between them. The CDR3 runs to 11 residues. The CDR3 bases are TGTGCCAGCAGCCCGGGTTACATTCAGTACTTC. The encoded protein is CASSPGYIQYF.

V gene TRBV6-1 combines with J gene TRBJ1-2; no reliable D call. The germline V gene has CDR1 MNHNS and CDR2 SASEGT. V lost 0 bases to trimming and J lost 3 bases, with 11 bases between them. This CDR3 has 15 amino acids. CDR3 residues: CASSEARAEYYGYTF. The CDR3 DNA sequence: TGTGCCAGCAGTGAAGCTCGGGCAGAGTACTATGGCTACACCTTC.

CDR3: CASSLGTANTGELFF. For the CDR3, the DNA is TGTGCCAGCAGCTTGGGGACGGCGAACACCGGGGAGCTGTTTTTT. The chain uses TRBV5-4 and TRBJ2-2; D unresolved. Trimming pared 0 bases from V and 0 bases from J, leaving 6 bases between. The CDR3 runs to 15 residues. Germline V gene lookup returns CDR1 SGHNT and CDR2 YYREEE (reference sequence).

The J gene is TRBJ2-1, the V gene TRBV7-9, with D unresolved. The germline CDR1 and CDR2 sequences are SEHNR and FQNEAQ (reference sequence). Trimming shortened V by 5 bases and J by 4 bases, and 3 bases separated the two germline ends. The CDR3 has 11 amino acids. The DNA for the CDR3 is TGTGCCAGCAGCGAATACAATGAGCAGTTCTTC. Amino acid sequence: CASSEYNEQFF.

V usage is TRBV4-3 and J usage is TRBJ2-2, with D perhaps assigned TRBD1 or TRBD2 (5 bases each). V shed 1 base and J shed 6 bases, with 12 bases lying between them. The CDR3 has 15 amino acids. The germline CDR1 and CDR2 sequences are LGHNA and YSLEER. CDR3 in DNA: TGCGCCAGCAGCCAAGCACTGGGGGTGGCCGGGGAGCTGTTTTTT. Translated: CASSQALGVAGELFF.

This clone was detected a few times. A junction end diverges from the germline sequence, so it may reflect a read error. The chain combines TRBV7-7 with TRBJ1-5; D gene uncertain. The CDR3 is 20 residues long. Germline lookup yields CDR1 SSHAT and CDR2 FNYEAQ (reference sequence). This CDR3 is CASSFVPPERGGKDHQPQHF. In DNA form, the CDR3 reads TGTGCTAGCAGCTTCGTCCCCCCCGAGCGGGGAGGGAAGGACCATCAGCCCCAGCATTTT.

This clone was seen a single time. The chain carries TRBV4-1 and TRBJ1-1; 7 positions match TRBD1. The CDR3 has 15 amino acids. From germline, CDR1 is MGHRA and CDR2 YSYEKL. The trim removed 3 bases at V and 4 bases at J, leaving 8 bases unmatched. The CDR3 sequence is CASSHKAGGVTEAFF. The DNA of the CDR3 is TGCGCCAGCAGCCATAAGGCAGGGGGAGTCACTGAAGCTTTCTTT.

About this clone: Other DNA sequences in this specimen translate into the identical CDR3. This sequence joins TRBV12-3 or TRBV12-4 and TRBJ2-7; D unclear. This CDR3 region has 13 residues. The ends were cut back, 1 base at V and 0 bases at J, with 4 bases in the middle. Here the CDR3 DNA reads TGTGCCAGCAGTTTAGGGAGCTCCTACGAGCAGTACTTC. It encodes CASSLGSSYEQYF.

This sequence joins TRBV6-1 and TRBJ1-2; D gene uncertain. Germline values: CDR1 MNHNS, CDR2 SASEGT. The CDR3 consists of 17 residues. Trimming took off 2 bases at V and 4 bases at J, with 20 bases between the two ends. Here the CDR3 DNA reads TGTGCCAGCAGTGAACGAAGCGGCGGGAACTGGATCTATGGCTACACCTTC. It translates to CASSERSGGNWIYGYTF.

V is TRBV28 and J is TRBJ1-5, with D uncertain. The CDR3 extends over 15 amino acids. V lost 8 bases to trimming and J lost 3 bases, with 17 bases between them. The germline gives CDR1 MDHEN, CDR2 SYDVKM. The CDR3 protein is CASRTYDTHNQPQHF. For the CDR3, the DNA is TGTGCCAGCCGAACCTACGACACACACAATCAGCCCCAGCATTTT.

This rearrangement joins TRBV30 to TRBJ1-2; D gene uncertain. CDR3 length: 13 amino acids. CDR1 is GTSNPN, CDR2 SVGIG, per germline (reference sequence). V was clipped by 3 bases and J by 2 bases, with 10 bases between them. The CDR3 DNA reads TGTGCCTGGAGGCCAGGCGTAAACTATGGCTACACCTTC. Translation: CAWRPGVNYGYTF.

The genes are TRBV18 and TRBJ1-1, with TRBD1 as a possible D gene (5 bases). V was cut by 3 bases and J by 0 bases, with 14 bases left in between. The CDR3 spans 16 residues. Germline V CDR1 and CDR2: KGHSH, LQKENI. The CDR3 DNA reads TGTGCCAGCTCACCCCAGGGAGGGCACATGAACACTGAAGCTTTCTTT. Translated, it gives CASSPQGGHMNTEAFF.